There are a few counts of the clone carrying this T cell receptor beta chain. What it binds is unknown. This sample is drawn from a study of post-analysis software for immune sequencing data. Prepared TCR beta cDNA libraries contained unique molecular identifiers. Between about 1 and 10 million T cells gave rise to 450,000 to 650,000 cDNA molecules. From the PCR reads, TCRdb called clonotypes with MiXCR, one entry per CDR3 protein. The table lists roughly 620,000 distinct CDR3 sequences, around 47% of them singletons. After removal of 2 bases from V and 7 bases from J, the junction contained 4 bases not matched to a gene. Germline assignment: CDR1 DFQATT and CDR2 SNEGSKA (reference sequence). This CDR3 comprises 14 residues. General observations from the study: Batch-mates among the samples co-clustered strongly by F measure. Patients showed TRBV5-6, TRBV5-1 and TRBV20-1 among a handful of TRBV segments more frequent than in controls.

The receptor was isolated from a girl aged 10 to 17 with multiple sclerosis. The chain is built from TRBV20-1 and TRBJ2-1; 11 positions match TRBD2. Sequencing was done on a sample of blood. CDR3 region: CSARNLAGGNEQFF. CDR3 in DNA: TGCAGTGCTAGAAATCTAGCGGGGGGTAATGAGCAGTTCTTC.